The rows below give T cell receptor beta chains drawn from one sample of a study of OX40 agonist ivuxolimab in advanced cancers. TCRdb's copy holds only in-frame clones and misses some; the assay was immunoSEQ multiplex PCR. The sample holds approximately 39,000 clones; approximately 78% are singletons and the top ten take approximately 22%. The sequences come from CD4+ or CD8+ T cells sorted from blood, collected in a trial of the OX40 agonist ivuxolimab. These receptors all stem from an adult with an advanced solid tumor such as melanoma, head and neck, liver or kidney cancer. The CDR3 runs from the conserved cysteine through the conserved F or W.

>TRBV11-2|TRBJ2-5|14
CASSRGTIGETQYF
>TRBV9|TRBJ2-3|15
CASSASGGRTDTQYF
>TRBV5-6|TRBJ2-5|15
CASSLAGRGQETQYF
>TRBV10-3|TRBJ2-5|13
CAILLKREGGQYF
>TRBV10-3|TRBJ2-2|15
CAISEMGITTGELFF
>TRBV19|TRBJ2-1|14
CASSAGGVNNEQFF
>TRBV5-1|TRBJ2-2|16
CASSLQGQLYTGELFF
>TRBV28|TRBJ2-7|11
CASSFRGEQYF
>TRBV18|TRBJ2-6|17
CASSPQALISGANVLTF
>TRBV5-6|TRBJ2-1|17
CASSWTSGRSSYNEQFF
>TRBV18|TRBJ2-5|13
CASSPGFMETQYF
>TRBV30|TRBJ1-6|18
CAWSVGGAASSYNSPLHF
>TRBV10-3|TRBJ1-2|14
CAISPDRVGNGYTF
>TRBV4-1|TRBJ1-2|13
CASSQDGLPGYTF
>TRBV19|TRBJ1-5|14
CASSIAARNQPQHF
>TRBV28|TRBJ1-5|16
CASSFGRYSSNQPQHF
>TRBV7-6|TRBJ1-2|15
CASSLEARGGYGYTF
>TRBV6-1|TRBJ2-3|15
CASSLHRDMGNTQYF
>TRBV6-1|TRBJ2-7|11
CASSPSYEQYF
>TRBV6-5|TRBJ2-7|15
CASSYLSGSSYEQYF
>TRBV6-6|TRBJ2-3|16
CASRTGGYGATDTQYF
>TRBV19|TRBJ2-2|16
CASSDYAGPNTGELFF
>TRBV7-2|TRBJ1-2|15
CASSSRTGSFAGYTF
>TRBV4-2|TRBJ1-3|15
CASSQPDVAGNTIYF
>TRBV5-1|TRBJ2-7|13
CASSLDTGREQYF
>TRBV6-5|TRBJ2-3|14
CASSLGLATDTQYF
>TRBV5-4|TRBJ2-1|14
CASSSGPSYNEQFF
>TRBV4-1|TRBJ2-1|15
CASSQGLADDNEQFF
>TRBV29-1|TRBJ2-3|14
CSATGAGSTDTQYF
>TRBV9|TRBJ2-6|16
CASSVAGFGGANVLTF
>TRBV6-6|TRBJ2-7|14
CASRSDRGSYEQYF
>TRBV5-5|TRBJ2-7|17
CASSLTYVTGVNYEQYF
>TRBV4-3|TRBJ2-1|16
CASSEAGRTGRNEQFF
>TRBV6-5|TRBJ1-6|14
CASSYRGANSPLHF
>TRBV7-6|TRBJ1-3|16
CASSARYRGSGNTIYF
>TRBV15|TRBJ2-3|15
CATSRDPVFSDTQYF
>TRBV28|TRBJ1-5|14
CASTSGDSNQPQHF
>TRBV7-8|TRBJ2-3|15
CASSYIRDSADTQYF
>TRBV19|TRBJ2-2|15
CASSLQGVNTGELFF
>TRBV6-5|TRBJ1-2|14
CASTKDYDSGGYTF
>TRBV7-6|TRBJ2-3|12
CASSPHSGTQYF
>TRBV6-6|TRBJ2-5|14
CASSRTSGQETQYF